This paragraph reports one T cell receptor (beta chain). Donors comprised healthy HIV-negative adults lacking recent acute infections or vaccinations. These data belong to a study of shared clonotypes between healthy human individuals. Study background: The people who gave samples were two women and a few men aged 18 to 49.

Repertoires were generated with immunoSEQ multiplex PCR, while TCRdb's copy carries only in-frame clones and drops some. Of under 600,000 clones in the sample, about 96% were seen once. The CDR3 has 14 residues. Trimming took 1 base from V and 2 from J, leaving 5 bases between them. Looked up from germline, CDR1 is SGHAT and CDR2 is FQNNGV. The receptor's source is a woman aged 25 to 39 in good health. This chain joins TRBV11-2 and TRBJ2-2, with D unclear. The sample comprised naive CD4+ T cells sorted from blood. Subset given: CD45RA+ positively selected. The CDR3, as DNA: TGTGCCAGCAGCTTAGCTCAAAACACCGGGGAGCTGTTTTTT. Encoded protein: CASSLAQNTGELFF.